The clone carrying this T cell receptor (beta chain) was picked up one time. Its antigen is undetermined. The sample contains more than one DNA sequence encoding this CDR3. This sample was taken from a study of Ad26.COV2.S vaccination and SARS-CoV-2 variants. Study in general: Donor joined the COV1001 Ad26.COV2.S trial arm.

The treatment here: 19 received Ad26.COV2.S at low or high dose, single or two shots; roughly 5 received placebo; per-sample allocation not given. On day 63 after the first injection, vaccine and placebo recipients gave samples. Produced via immunoSEQ multiplex PCR; TCRdb's table is partial and in-frame only. The sample includes about 280,000 clones, around 87% of them seen just once. Trimming stripped 5 bases from V and 0 bases from J, with 2 bases between. Germline CDR1 reads SNHLY; CDR2 reads FYNNEI. The CDR3 extends over 11 amino acids. The study's findings and limits: It was vaccine recipients, not placebo recipients, who had the higher spike-specific TCR breadth. Non-spike TCR breadth showed similarity between vaccine and placebo recipients.

The sequence derives from a person between 18 and 59 years old who received the Ad26.COV2.S COVID-19 vaccine or a placebo. The chain joins TRBV2 to TRBJ2-7, with D unresolved. The sequenced sample was peripheral blood, obtained in a trial of Ad26.COV2.S vaccine versus placebo. Here the CDR3 DNA reads TGTGCCAGCAGTCTCTCCTACGAGCAGTACTTC. Translated, it gives CASSLSYEQYF. The variable domain in full, completed from reference TRBV2 and TRBJ2-7, reads EPEVTQTPSHQVTQMGQEVILRCVPISNHLYFYWYRQILGQKVEFLVSFYNNEISEKSEIFDDQFSVERPDGSNFTLKIRSTKLEDSAMYFCASSLSYEQYFGPGTRLTVT.